This T cell receptor (beta chain) was captured by sequencing in a study of blood T cell repertoires in COVID-19 (dated by TCRdb to 2018 to 2020). Background for the entire study: The collaborator samples originated in the United States, Italy and Spain and spanned the acute and convalescent phases of COVID-19. The prospective study material was composed of cDNA or gDNA derived from T cells, B-cell-depleted T cells, or PBMCs. The dataset comprised deeply sampled blood TCRbeta repertoires from subjects exposed to, actively infected with, or recovered from COVID-19. The repertoires were released in a freely available public database intended as a resource for research on the immune response to SARS-CoV-2. Samples were obtained from the ongoing ImmuneRACE study (first 160 participants) and from 950 to 1,500 subjects provided by 6 global collaborators. Sample metadata almost always included a de-identified subject ID, COVID-19 status, age in years and sex. Where available, HLA class I and class II types were obtained from metadata supplied by the sample provider rather than from assay-based typing. Paper-wide results and their limitations: The amount of clinical and demographic metadata varied by source and participant and was provided uncurated.

Of note for this clone: No antigen is known for it. Base qualities were left out, and no much larger clone turns up one base away.

Whole blood was collected in K2EDTA tubes by collaborating institutions according to the institutions' own protocols. Collaborator samples were shipped for TCRbeta analysis as frozen whole blood, isolated PBMCs, or DNA extracted from either sample type. TCRbeta CDR3 regions were amplified from genomic DNA by means of the immunoSEQ Assay, a bias-controlled multiplex PCR. The study's processing was this. Nucleated cell counts per sample were estimated from amplification of reference gene primers within the assay. To quantify the absolute abundance of each unique TCRbeta CDR3 rearrangement, sequence reads were collapsed and filtered. Productive Simpson clonality was computed per sample as the square root of Simpson's diversity index over productive rearrangements. TCRdb mirrors the immuneACCESS table, restricted to in-frame sequences. Some clones are absent from its copies; in checked studies, under half trace to an unresolved V gene, and the reason for the others is unknown. The DNA gave D and trimming, while V, J and clone size come from that table. The sample includes tens of thousands of clones, with approximately 86% observed a single time. The ten most abundant clones make up 4.8% of the sample.

The specimen was peripheral blood. This TCR was sampled from a man aged 60 to 75 with acute or convalescent COVID-19.

The CDR3 region: CSGVRDWLQETQYF. The nucleotides read TGCAGCGGGGTCCGGGACTGGCTTCAAGAGACCCAGTACTTC. Recombination linked TRBV29-1 to TRBJ2-5; a tentative D call is TRBD2 (6 bases match). Relative to germline, V is 7 bases shorter and J is 2 bases shorter, with 17 bases between their ends. The germline V gene gives CDR1 as SQVTM and CDR2 as ANQGSEA. Spanning cysteine to phenylalanine, the CDR3 consists of 14 amino acids. Only the CDR3 portion is preserved as DNA: 42 bases, with reading frame beginning at the first base.